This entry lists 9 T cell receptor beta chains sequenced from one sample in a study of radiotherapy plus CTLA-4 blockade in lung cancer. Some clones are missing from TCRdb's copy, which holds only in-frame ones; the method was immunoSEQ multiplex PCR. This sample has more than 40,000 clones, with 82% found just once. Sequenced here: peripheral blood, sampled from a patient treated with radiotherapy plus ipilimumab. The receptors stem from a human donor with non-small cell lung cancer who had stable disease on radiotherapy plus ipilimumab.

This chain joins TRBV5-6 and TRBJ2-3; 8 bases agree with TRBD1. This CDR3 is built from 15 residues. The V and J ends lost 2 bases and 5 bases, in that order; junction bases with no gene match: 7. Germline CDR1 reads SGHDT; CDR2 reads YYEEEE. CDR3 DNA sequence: TGTGCCAGCAGCTTAGAAGCAACAGGGGGAGATACGCAGTATTTT. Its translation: CASSLEATGGDTQYF.

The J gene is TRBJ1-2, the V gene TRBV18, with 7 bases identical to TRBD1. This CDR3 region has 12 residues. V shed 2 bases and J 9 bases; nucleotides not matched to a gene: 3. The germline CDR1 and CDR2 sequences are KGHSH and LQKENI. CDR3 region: CASSPDRVSYTF. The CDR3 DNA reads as TGTGCCAGCTCACCAGACAGGGTTAGCTACACCTTC.

CDR3 bases: TGCGCCAGCAGCTTGGATCCTAGGTACGAAAAACTGTTTTTT. This encodes CASSLDPRYEKLFF. The chain has TRBV5-1 and TRBJ1-4; no definite D call. V was trimmed by 0 bases and J by 8 bases, leaving 11 bases between them. The CDR3 covers 14 residues. Germline V gene lookup returns CDR1 SGHRS and CDR2 YFSETQ.

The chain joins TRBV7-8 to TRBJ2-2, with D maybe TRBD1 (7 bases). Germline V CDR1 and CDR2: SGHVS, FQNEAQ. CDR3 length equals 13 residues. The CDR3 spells CVLTGRFGGELFF. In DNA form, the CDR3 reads TGTGTTCTGACAGGGAGGTTCGGAGGGGAGCTGTTTTTT.

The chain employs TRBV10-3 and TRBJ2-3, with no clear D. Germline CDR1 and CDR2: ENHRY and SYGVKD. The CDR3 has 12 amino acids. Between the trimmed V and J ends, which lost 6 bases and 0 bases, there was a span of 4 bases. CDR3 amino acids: CAISGSTDTQYF. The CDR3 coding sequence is TGTGCCATCAGCGGGAGCACAGATACGCAGTATTTT.

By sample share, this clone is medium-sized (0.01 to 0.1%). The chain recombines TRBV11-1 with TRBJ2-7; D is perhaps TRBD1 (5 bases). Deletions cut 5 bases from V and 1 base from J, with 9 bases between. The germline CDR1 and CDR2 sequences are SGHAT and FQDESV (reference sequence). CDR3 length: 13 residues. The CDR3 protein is CASSPRGSYEQYF. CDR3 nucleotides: TGTGCCAGCAGCCCTAGGGGATCCTACGAGCAGTACTTC.

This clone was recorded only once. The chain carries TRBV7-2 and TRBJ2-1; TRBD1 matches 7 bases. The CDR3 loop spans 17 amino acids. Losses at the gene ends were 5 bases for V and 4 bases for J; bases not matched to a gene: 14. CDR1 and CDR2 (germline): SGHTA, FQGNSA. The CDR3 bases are TGTGCCAGCAGCGCCCACCGAAACGGGACAGCTTACAATGAGCAGTTCTTC. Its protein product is CASSAHRNGTAYNEQFF.

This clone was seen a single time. CDR3: CASSLATLAGDPYNEQFF. Here the CDR3 DNA reads TGCGCCAGCAGCTTGGCCACCCTAGCGGGAGACCCCTACAATGAGCAGTTCTTC. V is TRBV5-1 and J is TRBJ2-1; 10 bases fit TRBD2. The germline V gene encodes CDR1 SGHRS and CDR2 YFSETQ. V was clipped by 0 bases and J by 2 bases; unmatched bases: 8. This CDR3 region has 18 residues.

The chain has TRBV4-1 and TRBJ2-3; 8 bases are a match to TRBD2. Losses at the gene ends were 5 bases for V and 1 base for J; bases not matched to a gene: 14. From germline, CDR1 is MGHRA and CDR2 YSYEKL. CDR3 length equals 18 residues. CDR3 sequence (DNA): TGCGCCAGCAGCTTCTCAGCGGGGGAGAGGGGGGGCACAGATACGCAGTATTTT. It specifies CASSFSAGERGGTDTQYF.